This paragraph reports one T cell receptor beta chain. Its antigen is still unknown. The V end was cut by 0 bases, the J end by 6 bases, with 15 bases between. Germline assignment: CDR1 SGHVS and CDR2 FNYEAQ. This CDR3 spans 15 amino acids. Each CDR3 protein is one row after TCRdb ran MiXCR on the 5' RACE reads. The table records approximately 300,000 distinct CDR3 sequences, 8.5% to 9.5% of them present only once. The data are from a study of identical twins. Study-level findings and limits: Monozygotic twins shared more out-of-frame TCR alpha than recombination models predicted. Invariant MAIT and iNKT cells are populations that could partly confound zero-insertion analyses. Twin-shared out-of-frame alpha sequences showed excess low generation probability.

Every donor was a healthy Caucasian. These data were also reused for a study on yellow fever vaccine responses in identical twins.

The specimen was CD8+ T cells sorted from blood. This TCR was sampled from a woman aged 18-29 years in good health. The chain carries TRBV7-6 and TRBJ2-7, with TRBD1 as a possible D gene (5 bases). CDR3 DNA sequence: TGTGCCAGCAGCTTAGCGGTCCCAGGGATCGGCGAGCAGTACTTC. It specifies CASSLAVPGIGEQYF.